This T cell receptor (beta chain) appears in the sequencing data of a study of T-cell memory formation after mild COVID-19. Germline V gene sequence: CDR1 SGHAT, CDR2 FQNNGV. The CDR3 loop spans 11 amino acids. V was trimmed by 2 bases and J by 6 bases, leaving 5 bases between them. TCRdb analysed the 5' RACE reads with MiXCR anew, one entry per CDR3 protein. This sample has hundreds of thousands of distinct CDR3 sequences, with roughly 18% found just once. Many counts were recorded for this clonotype. This clonotype was obtained from an adult woman who had mild COVID-19 (a few samples of this study predate the infection). Cell type and time point are not known. The V call is TRBV11-2, the J call TRBJ2-7; no firm D call. The specimen sequenced was PBMCs or a T cell subset sorted from them (not recorded which). The chain's CDR3 is CASSLWGEQYF. CDR3 DNA: TGTGCCAGCAGCTTATGGGGCGAGCAGTACTTC.